This entry features one TCR beta chain sequence. Antigen unknown. The data were taken from a study of OX40 agonist ivuxolimab in advanced cancers. Study-wide context: Eligibility rules accepted prior anti-PD-1, anti-PD-L1 or anti-CTLA-4 therapy, and over 35% had some.

Germline CDR1 and CDR2: SEHNR and FQNEAQ (reference sequence). CDR3 length: 11 amino acids. V lost 5 bases to trimming and J lost 5 bases, with 7 bases between them. Broader study findings: CD8+ T cells averaged more expanded clones than CD4+.

Sequencing was performed with immunoSEQ multiplex PCR; in TCRdb, only in-frame clones are kept and a portion is missing. The sample holds 50,000 or so clones; around 88% are singletons and the top ten take 13% to 15%. The sequencing used CD4+ or CD8+ T cells sorted from blood, collected in a trial of the OX40 agonist ivuxolimab. The rearrangement uses TRBV7-9 and TRBJ2-7, with D possibly TRBD1 on 5 matching bases. This TCR derives from an adult with an advanced solid tumor such as melanoma, head and neck, liver or kidney cancer. The CDR3 nucleotides read TGTGCCAGCAGCCGACAGAACGAGCAGTACTTC. This gives the protein CASSRQNEQYF.